One sample yielded the 32 T cell receptor beta chains listed below, sequenced in a study of chronic HIV infection and antiretroviral therapy. TCRdb reanalysed the 5' RACE reads using MiXCR and keeps one entry per CDR3 protein. Of approximately 30,000 distinct CDR3 sequences listed, about 9.6% are singletons. Specimen: peripheral blood. The receptors derive from an adult who had HIV and had not received antiretroviral therapy, or was an uninfected healthy control (not recorded which).

The chain uses TRBV20-1 and TRBJ1-2; TRBD1 matches 9 bases. CDR1 and CDR2 (germline): DFQATT, SNEGSKA (reference sequence). This CDR3 has 13 amino acids. Germline trimming cut 6 bases from V and 6 bases from J; bases unmatched to any gene: 8. The CDR3 DNA sequence: TGCAGTGCCGCACAGGGGGCTAATGATGGCTACACCTTC. Translated, it gives CSAAQGANDGYTF.

This clonotype appeared a few times. The chain combines TRBV3-1 with TRBJ2-1; TRBD1 matches at 9 bases. This CDR3 spans 17 amino acids. The V and J ends lost 0 bases and 6 bases, in that order; junction bases with no gene match: 9. CDR1 LGHDT and CDR2 YNNKEL come from the germline V gene (reference sequence). DNA for the CDR3: TGTGCCAGCAGCCAAGAGGGGGGGGACAGGGTCTCCAATGAGCAGTTCTTC. It encodes CASSQEGGDRVSNEQFF.

There are a few counts of this clonotype. The gene calls are TRBV6-6 and TRBJ1-6; D not resolved. Between the trimmed V and J ends, which lost 0 bases and 8 bases, there was a span of 17 bases. Germline V lookup: CDR1 MNHNY, CDR2 SVGAGI (reference sequence). The CDR3 covers 17 residues. DNA of the CDR3: TGTGCCAGCAGTTACTCGGCAGGCCAGTCCAGGTATTCACCCCTCCACTTT. Amino acid sequence: CASSYSAGQSRYSPLHF.

This clonotype has a count of ten or more. This chain links TRBV29-1 with TRBJ2-3; D possibly corresponds to TRBD2 (7 bases). Trimming removed 0 bases at V and 0 bases at J, with 10 bases between. Germline V CDR1 and CDR2: SQVTM, ANQGSEA. The CDR3 is 15 residues long. CDR3 residues: CSVEDGGASTDTQYF. In DNA, the CDR3 is TGCAGCGTTGAAGATGGGGGGGCGAGCACAGATACGCAGTATTTT.

This clonotype occurred a few times. The J gene is TRBJ1-5, the V gene TRBV2; 10 bases agree with TRBD1. This CDR3 comprises 15 residues. In germline, CDR1 is SNHLY, CDR2 FYNNEI. Germline trimming cut 5 bases from V and 4 bases from J; bases unmatched to any gene: 5. The CDR3 region is CASSSGGQGNQPQHF. The CDR3 coding sequence is TGTGCCAGCAGTTCAGGGGGACAGGGGAATCAGCCCCAGCATTTT.

The table lists this clonotype with many counts. This chain connects TRBV7-2 to TRBJ1-6, with 7 bases fitting TRBD1. The CDR3 runs 13 residues. The ends lost 4 bases at V and 8 bases at J; junction bases unmatched: 2. Germline V gives CDR1 SGHTA, CDR2 FQGNSA. The CDR3 loop reads CASSSDRDSPLHF. The CDR3 coding sequence is TGTGCCAGCAGCTCAGACAGGGATTCACCCCTCCACTTT.

This clonotype was counted many times. The chain uses TRBV3-1 and TRBJ1-5; D is unclear. The CDR3 length is 13 residues. From germline, CDR1 is LGHDT and CDR2 YNNKEL (reference sequence). V lost 5 bases and J 5 bases, leaving 10 bases between the germline ends. The CDR3 region has the DNA TGTGCCAGCAGCACGATGTTACATCAGCCCCAGCATTTT. As protein: CASSTMLHQPQHF.

The chain carries TRBV27 and TRBJ2-7, with D unresolved. Germline CDR1 and CDR2: MNHEY and SMNVEV (reference sequence). The CDR3 has 18 amino acids. Trimming cost V 5 bases and J 0 bases, with 23 bases left between them. In nucleotides, the CDR3 is TGTGCCAGCAGTCCTACGCCCCATCAGGACCACAGCTCCTACGAGCAGTACTTC. This gives the protein CASSPTPHQDHSSYEQYF.

The genes are TRBV7-9 and TRBJ1-2; a weak D match, TRBD1 (5 bases). V lost 3 bases and J lost 4, with 36 bases in between. From germline, CDR1 is SEHNR and CDR2 FQNEAQ (reference sequence). The CDR3 length is 22 residues. DNA for the CDR3: TGTGCCAGCAGCTTCCGGGGGATCCTCCGAAACTACCATCAGGGTCCCCCCTATGGCTACACCTTC. It is translated as CASSFRGILRNYHQGPPYGYTF.

This clonotype has a count of ten or more. This chain joins TRBV7-9 and TRBJ2-3, with no clear D. Germline CDR1 SEHNR, CDR2 FQNEAQ (reference sequence). The CDR3 has 14 residues. V lost 5 bases to trimming and J lost 2 bases, with 11 bases between them. The CDR3 protein is CASSSRMFTDTQYF. For the CDR3, the DNA is TGTGCCAGCAGCAGTCGTATGTTCACAGATACGCAGTATTTT.

This clonotype occurred many times. V is TRBV3-1 and J is TRBJ1-1, with D possibly matching TRBD1 (5 bases). Germline V CDR1 and CDR2: LGHDT, YNNKEL (reference sequence). The CDR3 has 14 residues. V was clipped by 1 base and J by 1 base, with 7 bases between them. CDR3 loop: CASSQGTPNTEAFF. CDR3 DNA sequence: TGTGCCAGCAGCCAAGGGACACCGAACACTGAAGCTTTCTTT.

This clonotype was detected many times. The V call is TRBV7-2, the J call TRBJ2-7; 12 bases fit TRBD2. Germline V gene sequence: CDR1 SGHTA, CDR2 FQGNSA. The CDR3 is 14 residues long. Trimming cost V 7 bases and J 2 bases; bases outside gene matches: 3. The CDR3 loop is CASTRTSGTYEQYF. As DNA, the CDR3 is TGTGCCAGCACCCGGACTAGCGGGACCTACGAGCAGTACTTC.

The chain recombines TRBV29-1 with TRBJ2-5, with D possibly called TRBD1 or TRBD2 (6 bases each). The V end lost 5 bases, the J end lost 5 bases, and 12 bases lay between the germline ends. The germline V gene has CDR1 SQVTM and CDR2 ANQGSEA. The CDR3 spans 12 residues. Written as DNA, the CDR3 is TGCAGCGTTTCAGGGGCGGGGGAGACCCAGTACTTC. It is translated as CSVSGAGETQYF. Looking up the rest from reference TRBV29-1 and TRBJ2-5 gives the full variable domain: SAVISQKPSRDICQRGTSLTIQCQVDSQVTMMFWYRQQPGQSLTLIATANQGSEATYESGFVIDKFPISRPNLTFSTLTVSNMSPEDSSIYLCSVSGAGETQYFGPGTRLLVL.

This clonotype showed up many times. The chain is built from TRBV27 and TRBJ2-5; D not resolved. The germline V gene has CDR1 MNHEY and CDR2 SMNVEV (reference sequence). The V end lost 5 bases, the J end lost 6 bases, and 7 bases lay between the germline ends. This CDR3 is 11 amino acids long. This CDR3 is CASSTKKTQYF. CDR3 in DNA: TGTGCCAGCAGTACCAAAAAGACCCAGTACTTC.

Notes on this clonotype: Just one base apart from a much larger clone, this may be a read error. V gene TRBV9 combines with J gene TRBJ1-2; 8 bases fit TRBD1. There are 15 residues in the CDR3. Germline V gives CDR1 SGDLS, CDR2 YYNGEE. CDR3 DNA sequence: TGTGACAGCAGCCCCGCGGACAGGGCCCCATATGGCTACACCTTC. It encodes CDSSPADRAPYGYTF.

This clonotype has a handful of counts. This sequence joins TRBV5-1 and TRBJ1-1; D is unresolved. The CDR3 is 13 amino acids. The germline V and J ends were trimmed by 1 base and 3 bases, with 7 bases remaining between them. Germline V gene lookup returns CDR1 SGHRS and CDR2 YFSETQ. The CDR3: CASSLRQDTEAFF. For the CDR3, the DNA is TGCGCCAGCAGCTTGCGACAAGACACTGAAGCTTTCTTT.

Many counts were recorded for this clonotype. This chain uses TRBV7-2 with TRBJ2-5; 13 bases match TRBD2. Trimming took 6 bases from V and 1 from J; bases not matched to a gene: 2. Germline CDR1 is SGHTA and CDR2 is FQGNSA. The CDR3 is made up of 15 amino acids. The CDR3 DNA reads TGTGCCAGCAGAAGACTAGCGGGGGGCCAAGAGACCCAGTACTTC. It yields the protein CASRRLAGGQETQYF.

This clonotype was seen at least ten times. The chain employs TRBV27 and TRBJ2-3, with 8 bases identical to TRBD2. J gave up 7 bases and V 5 bases, and 11 bases lay outside the gene matches. There are 15 residues in the CDR3. In germline, CDR1 is MNHEY, CDR2 SMNVEV (reference sequence). The CDR3 loop is CASSPWTSPVHTQYF. The CDR3, as DNA: TGTGCCAGCAGTCCTTGGACTAGCCCGGTGCATACGCAGTATTTT.

This clonotype showed up many times. The chain uses TRBV6-6 and TRBJ2-5, with 8 positions matching TRBD1. Trimming cost V 5 bases and J 4 bases; bases outside gene matches: 9. CDR1 MNHNY and CDR2 SVGAGI come from the germline V gene (reference sequence). The CDR3 extends over 15 amino acids. The CDR3 is CASSPGTGDSETQYF. For the CDR3, the DNA is TGTGCCAGCAGTCCGGGGACAGGAGATTCAGAGACCCAGTACTTC.

This clonotype was counted between two and nine times. This chain's CDR3 is CASSQLAATPSYNEQFF. The CDR3 DNA reads as TGTGCCAGCAGCCAACTGGCGGCCACCCCCTCCTACAATGAGCAGTTCTTC. V usage is TRBV14 and J usage is TRBJ2-1; D not certain. The CDR3 totals 17 residues. The germline V and J ends were trimmed by 2 bases and 0 bases, with 14 bases remaining between them. Germline CDR1 SGHDN, CDR2 FVKESK.

This clonotype was recorded many times. CDR3 bases: TGCGCCAGTTTTAGGGACAGGGGTAGCGGGCAGTTCTTC. Protein sequence: CASFRDRGSGQFF. The rearrangement uses TRBV10-2 and TRBJ2-1; 10 bases line up with TRBD1. The CDR3 is 13 residues long. Germline CDR1 is WSHSY and CDR2 is SAAADI. J lost 12 bases, V lost 9 bases, and 11 bases had no gene match.

This clonotype was seen a handful of times. V gene TRBV29-1 combines with J gene TRBJ2-5, with a weak D call TRBD1 (7 bases). CDR3 length: 12 residues. Germline-derived CDR1 and CDR2 are SQVTM and ANQGSEA. The V gene lost 7 bases and the J gene lost 3 bases, with 12 bases spanning the gap. CDR3 sequence: CSAGGTEETQYF. Here the CDR3 DNA reads TGCAGCGCTGGAGGGACAGAAGAGACCCAGTACTTC.

This clonotype has a count of ten or more. This chain connects TRBV19 to TRBJ2-5; 10 positions agree with TRBD1. V trimming: 5 bases; J trimming: 3 bases; junction bases outside the gene matches: 9. Germline CDR1 and CDR2: LNHDA and SQIVND (reference sequence). The CDR3 has 16 residues. CDR3 in amino acids: CASSSPGTGAKETQYF. CDR3 sequence (DNA): TGTGCCAGTAGTTCCCCCGGGACAGGGGCCAAAGAGACCCAGTACTTC.

The table lists this clonotype with a few counts. The chain employs TRBV19 and TRBJ1-5; D ambiguous. The CDR3 length is 14 residues. In germline, CDR1 is LNHDA, CDR2 SQIVND (reference sequence). Trimming shortened V by 5 bases and J by 8 bases, and 16 bases separated the two germline ends. CDR3 loop: CASSVLVDVKPQHF. The CDR3 DNA reads TGTGCCAGTAGTGTACTAGTGGATGTTAAGCCCCAGCATTTT.

The table lists this clonotype with a few counts. Germline and junction disagree at one end, which may indicate a read error. The V gene is TRBV7-6, the J gene TRBJ2-3; 12 nucleotides agree with TRBD2. Per the germline V gene, CDR1 is SGHVS and CDR2 is FNYEAQ. The CDR3 covers 14 residues. CDR3 region: CASSLAGGQDTQYF. CDR3 sequence (DNA): TGTGCCAGCAGCCTAGCGGGGGGGCAAGATACGCAGTATTTT.

This clonotype has more than one count but fewer than ten. V usage is TRBV6-2 or TRBV6-3 and J usage is TRBJ2-3, with a weak D call TRBD1 (5 bases). This CDR3 spans 15 amino acids. V lost 4 bases and J 2 bases, leaving 13 bases between the germline ends. CDR1 MNHEY and CDR2 SVGEGT come from the germline V gene. CDR3 protein: CASSFLQGATDTQYF. The CDR3 DNA sequence: TGTGCCAGCAGTTTCCTCCAAGGGGCCACAGATACGCAGTATTTT.

The chain recombines TRBV12-3 or TRBV12-4 with TRBJ1-1; D gene uncertain. Trimming removed 0 bases from V and 1 base from J, with 6 bases in between. CDR3 size: 14 residues. Here the CDR3 reads CASSLAGRNTEAFF. DNA for the CDR3: TGTGCCAGCAGTTTAGCAGGGAGGAACACTGAAGCTTTCTTT.

This clonotype came up a few times. The chain employs TRBV6-2 or TRBV6-3 and TRBJ2-1; D uncertain. This CDR3 is 16 amino acids long. Per germline, CDR1 MNHEY and CDR2 SVGEGT. The V and J ends lost 0 bases and 3 bases respectively, with 12 bases between them. CDR3 in amino acids: CASSYSTANDYNEQFF. In DNA form, the CDR3 reads TGTGCCAGCAGTTACTCGACGGCTAATGACTACAATGAGCAGTTCTTC.

The chain carries TRBV2 and TRBJ2-3, with D uncertain. Germline-derived CDR1 and CDR2 are SNHLY and FYNNEI. Trimming removed 7 bases from V and 2 bases from J, with 7 bases in between. The length of the CDR3 is 12 residues. DNA for the CDR3: TGTGCCAGCATTGGTATCACAGATACGCAGTATTTT. Protein: CASIGITDTQYF.

This clonotype was counted at least ten times. CDR3 sequence reads: CASKSGSPQETQYF. The CDR3, as DNA: TGTGCCAGCAAGAGCGGGAGCCCCCAGGAGACCCAGTACTTC. V and J are TRBV6-5 and TRBJ2-5; TRBD2 aligns across 8 bases. There are 14 residues in the CDR3. Germline loops: CDR1 MNHEY, CDR2 SVGAGI. V dropped 7 bases and J dropped 5; count of bases not matched to a gene: 9.

The table lists this clonotype with a few counts. Its ends do not fully match the called genes, so a read error is possible. V usage is TRBV14 and J usage is TRBJ2-1; maybe TRBD2 (5 bases). The CDR3 is 13 amino acids. Germline lookup yields CDR1 SGHDN and CDR2 FVKESK. In DNA, the CDR3 is TGTGCCAGCAGTCAAGGTTGGGCTAGCACCCCCCTGTTC. Translation: CASSQGWASTPLF.

This clonotype was recorded many times. The chain employs TRBV7-8 and TRBJ2-6; a possible D gene is TRBD1 (6 bases). The CDR3 contains 15 residues. With 4 bases removed from V and 4 bases from J, the gap between germline ends came to 11 bases. From germline, CDR1 is SGHVS and CDR2 FQNEAQ. CDR3 amino acids: CASSSRQAGANVLTF. The CDR3 DNA follows: TGTGCCAGCAGCTCGAGACAGGCCGGGGCCAACGTCCTGACTTTC.